The following is a T cell receptor beta chain sequence with its context. The sample originates from a study of T cell responses to AZD1222 COVID-19 vaccine. The germline gives CDR1 MNHEY, CDR2 SMNVEV (reference sequence). The CDR3 is made up of 13 amino acids. Trimming took off 3 bases at V and 1 base at J, with 5 bases between the two ends. Profiling relied on immunoSEQ multiplex PCR, and the TCRdb table lists in-frame clones only, not all of them. The table lists approximately 110,000 clones, 87% of them singletons. The origin of this receptor is an adult who received the AZD1222 COVID-19 vaccine. Here the sequenced sample was peripheral blood, taken 28 days after the second AZD1222 dose. J is TRBJ2-3 and V is TRBV27; the D is unclear. The CDR3 DNA is TGTGCCAGCAGTTTCAGTGGCACAGATACGCAGTATTTT. This encodes CASSFSGTDTQYF.